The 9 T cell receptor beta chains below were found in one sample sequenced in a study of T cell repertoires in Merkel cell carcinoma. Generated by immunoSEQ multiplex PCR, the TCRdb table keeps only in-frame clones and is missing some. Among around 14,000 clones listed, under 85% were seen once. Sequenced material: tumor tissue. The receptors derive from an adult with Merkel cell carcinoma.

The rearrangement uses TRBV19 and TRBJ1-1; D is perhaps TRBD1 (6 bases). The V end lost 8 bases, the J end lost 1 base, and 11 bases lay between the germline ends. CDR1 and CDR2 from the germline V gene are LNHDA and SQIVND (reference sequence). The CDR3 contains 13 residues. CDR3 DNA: TGTGCCAGTTGGGGACATCCGAACACTGAAGCTTTCTTT. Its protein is CASWGHPNTEAFF.

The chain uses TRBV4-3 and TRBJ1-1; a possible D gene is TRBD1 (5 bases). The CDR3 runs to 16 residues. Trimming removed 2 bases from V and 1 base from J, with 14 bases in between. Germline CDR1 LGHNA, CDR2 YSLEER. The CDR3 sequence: CASSQNPQGGNTEAFF. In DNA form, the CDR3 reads TGCGCCAGCAGCCAAAATCCCCAGGGTGGGAACACTGAAGCTTTCTTT.

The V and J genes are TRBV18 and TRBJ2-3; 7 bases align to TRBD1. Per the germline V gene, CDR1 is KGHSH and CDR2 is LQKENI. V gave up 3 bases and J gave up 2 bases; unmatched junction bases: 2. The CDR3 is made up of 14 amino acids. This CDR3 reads CASSPTGVTDTQYF. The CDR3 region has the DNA TGTGCCAGCTCACCTACAGGGGTCACAGATACGCAGTATTTT.

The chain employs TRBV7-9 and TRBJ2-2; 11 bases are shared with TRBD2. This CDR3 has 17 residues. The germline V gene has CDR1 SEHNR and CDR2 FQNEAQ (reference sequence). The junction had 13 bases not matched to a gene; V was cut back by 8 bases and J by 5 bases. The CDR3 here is CASFPGPGLAGTGELFF. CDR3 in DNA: TGTGCCAGCTTCCCGGGCCCTGGACTAGCGGGTACCGGGGAGCTGTTTTTT.

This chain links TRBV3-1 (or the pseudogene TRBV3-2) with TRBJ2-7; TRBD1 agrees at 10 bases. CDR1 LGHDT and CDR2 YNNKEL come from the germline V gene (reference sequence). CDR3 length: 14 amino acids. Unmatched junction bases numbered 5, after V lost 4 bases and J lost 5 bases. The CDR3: CASSRQTGGDEQYF. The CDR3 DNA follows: TGTGCCAGCAGCCGACAGACAGGGGGCGACGAGCAGTACTTC.

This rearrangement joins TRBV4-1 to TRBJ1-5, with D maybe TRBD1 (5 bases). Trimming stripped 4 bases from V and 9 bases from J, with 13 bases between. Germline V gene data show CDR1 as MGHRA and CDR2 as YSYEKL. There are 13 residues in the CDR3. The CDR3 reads CASSLPGGRPQHF. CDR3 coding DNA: TGCGCCAGCAGCCTCCCCGGGGGAAGGCCCCAGCATTTT.

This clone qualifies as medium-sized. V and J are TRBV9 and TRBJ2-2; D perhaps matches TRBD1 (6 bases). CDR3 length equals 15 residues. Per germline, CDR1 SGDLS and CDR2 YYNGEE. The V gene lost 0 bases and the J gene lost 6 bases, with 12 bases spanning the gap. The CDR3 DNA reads TGTGCCAGCAGCGTAGCTGACAGGACGTCCGGGGAGCTGTTTTTT. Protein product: CASSVADRTSGELFF.

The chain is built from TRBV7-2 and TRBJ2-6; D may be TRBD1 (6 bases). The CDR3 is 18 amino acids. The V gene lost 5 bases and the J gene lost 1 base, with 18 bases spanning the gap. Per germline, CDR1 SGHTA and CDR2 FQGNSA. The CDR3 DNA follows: TGTGCCAGCAGCCCCGGACAGCGAGCGCTGTCTGGGGCCAACGTCCTGACTTTC. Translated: CASSPGQRALSGANVLTF.

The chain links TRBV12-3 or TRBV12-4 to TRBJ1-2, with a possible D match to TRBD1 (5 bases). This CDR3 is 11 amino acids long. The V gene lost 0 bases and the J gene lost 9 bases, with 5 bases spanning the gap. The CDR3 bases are TGTGCCAGCAGTTTAGCGGGACGCTACACCTTC. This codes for CASSLAGRYTF.